This T cell receptor beta chain was captured by sequencing in a study of blood T cell repertoires in COVID-19. Study-wide context: Whether acute or convalescent, the COVID-19 samples came from the United States, Italy and Spain. The analysed material was cDNA or gDNA that came from T cells, B-cell-depleted T cells, or PBMCs.

Original processing methods: How many nucleated cells were present was estimated from reference gene primer amplification. Sequenced by immunoSEQ multiplex PCR; TCRdb stores in-frame clones only, minus some. That table supplies the V and J calls and clone size; D and trimming were determined from the DNA. The top ten clones hold less than 25% of a sample with around 200,000 clones, about 90% of them seen once. J gave up 4 bases and V 5 bases, and 4 bases lay outside the gene matches. CDR3 length equals 15 residues. The germline V gene has CDR1 MDHEN and CDR2 SYDVKM. V gene TRBV28 combines with J gene TRBJ2-1; the match to TRBD2 covers 11 bases. Sequencing used peripheral blood. This TCR derives from a man between 70 and 80 years old with active or convalescent COVID-19. The CDR3 region has the DNA TGTGCCAGCAGTACCGGGACTAGCGGTTACAATGAGCAGTTCTTC. Amino acids: CASSTGTSGYNEQFF.